Listed here is a single T cell receptor beta chain. The target antigen is unknown. Only in-frame clones appear in the TCRdb table, and some are missing; sequencing was by immunoSEQ multiplex PCR. The sample contains 55,000 to 65,000 clones, approximately 80% of which appear only once. Specified time point: week 11, during vaccination. The investigators gave 300 ug of mutant IDH1 20-mer peptide in each vaccine dose, together with topical imiquimod. The data originate from a study of a mutant IDH1 vaccine in newly diagnosed glioma. Study-level information: Patients began vaccination 4-6 weeks after radiotherapy alone, or with temozolomide cycles.

This CDR3 is built from 11 residues. Germline CDR1 MDHEN, CDR2 SYDVKM. V shed 4 bases and J shed 6 bases, with 7 bases lying between them. Source: PBMCs, taken from a glioma patient whose treatment included an IDH1 peptide vaccine. This chain joins TRBV28 and TRBJ2-7; D gene uncertain. The TCR was taken from a man younger than 40 with glioma. CDR3 coding DNA: TGTGCCAGCAGTTCTGTTGGCGAGCAGTACTTC. As protein: CASSSVGEQYF. The variable domain in full, with the rest retrieved from reference TRBV28 and TRBJ2-7, is DVKVTQSSRYLVKRTGEKVFLECVQDMDHENMFWYRQDPGLGLRLIYFSYDVKMKEKGDIPEGYSVSREKKERFSLILESASTNQTSMYLCASSSVGEQYFGPGTRLTVT.